This entry lists 21 T cell receptor beta chains sequenced from one sample in a study of blood T cell repertoires in COVID-19. Generated by immunoSEQ multiplex PCR, the TCRdb table keeps only in-frame clones and is missing some. The table records roughly 180,000 clones, about 80% of them present only once. The sample was peripheral blood. These receptors all stem from a woman aged 45-65 years with active or convalescent COVID-19.

The rearrangement links TRBV12-3 or TRBV12-4 to TRBJ1-4; D not certain. The length of the CDR3 is 13 residues. V lost 6 bases, J lost 6 bases, and 11 bases lay in between. The CDR3 loop reads CASRIGRHEKLFF. As DNA, the CDR3 is TGTGCCAGCAGAATTGGCAGGCATGAAAAACTGTTTTTT.

V is TRBV13 and J is TRBJ2-5; D perhaps matches TRBD1 (6 bases). Germline V gene lookup returns CDR1 PRHDT and CDR2 FYEKMQ (reference sequence). V lost 5 bases to trimming and J lost 5 bases, with 18 bases between them. The CDR3 is made up of 15 amino acids. CDR3 amino acids: CASSPPVAGVETQYF. CDR3 in DNA: TGTGCCAGCAGCCCCCCAGTAGCAGGGGTGGAGACCCAGTACTTC.

V and J are TRBV20-1 and TRBJ2-7; 8 bases are a match to TRBD1. Germline trimming cut 3 bases from V and 2 bases from J; bases unmatched to any gene: 6. Germline V CDR1 and CDR2: DFQATT, SNEGSKA (reference sequence). The CDR3 extends over 14 amino acids. CDR3 loop: CSASLTGGTYEQYF. Written as DNA, the CDR3 is TGCAGTGCTAGTCTTACAGGGGGTACCTACGAGCAGTACTTC.

This chain uses TRBV9 with TRBJ1-6; 7 nucleotides agree with TRBD1. Germline V gene lookup returns CDR1 SGDLS and CDR2 YYNGEE. J lost 5 bases, V lost 3 bases, and 8 bases had no gene match. The CDR3 spans 16 residues. For the CDR3, the DNA is TGTGCCAGCAGCGCGCTACCCACAGGGGATAATTCACCCCTCCACTTT. It encodes CASSALPTGDNSPLHF.

The chain links TRBV2 to TRBJ1-2, with 7 bases fitting TRBD1. Germline trimming cut 7 bases from V and 6 bases from J; bases unmatched to any gene: 8. Germline V CDR1 and CDR2: SNHLY, FYNNEI. The CDR3 has 13 amino acids. The CDR3 sequence: CASTPTGWDGYTF. CDR3 DNA: TGTGCCAGCACGCCGACAGGGTGGGATGGCTACACCTTC.

The chain is built from TRBV5-1 and TRBJ2-2, with 8 positions matching TRBD1. V was clipped by 3 bases and J by 1 base; unmatched bases: 2. Germline V CDR1 and CDR2: SGHRS, YFSETQ. This CDR3 spans 15 amino acids. This chain's CDR3 is CASSSGGLNTGELFF. CDR3 in DNA: TGCGCCAGCAGCTCAGGGGGCTTGAACACCGGGGAGCTGTTTTTT.

This sequence joins TRBV6-5 and TRBJ1-5; unclear D gene. There are 13 residues in the CDR3. The germline V gene has CDR1 MNHEY and CDR2 SVGAGI. V shed 4 bases and J shed 0 bases, with 4 bases lying between them. CDR3 in amino acids: CASSFNSNQPQHF. The CDR3 bases are TGTGCCAGCAGTTTTAATAGCAATCAGCCCCAGCATTTT.

The V and J genes are TRBV5-5 and TRBJ2-3; possibly TRBD1 for D (6 bases). The ends were cut back, 3 bases at V and 6 bases at J, with 11 bases in the middle. Per the germline V gene, CDR1 is SGHKS and CDR2 is YYEKEE (reference sequence). CDR3 length: 13 amino acids. The CDR3 here is CASSWTVGDTQYF. The CDR3 DNA is TGTGCCAGCAGCTGGACAGTGGGGGATACGCAGTATTTT. The full variable domain, its missing parts supplied by reference TRBV5-5 and TRBJ2-3, is DAGVTQSPTHLIKTRGQQVTLRCSPISGHKSVSWYQQVLGQGPQFIFQYYEKEERGRGNFPDRFSARQFPNYSSELNVNALLLGDSALYLCASSWTVGDTQYFGPGTRLTVL.

CDR3 amino acids: CSASSRVPTEAFF. The CDR3 bases are TGCAGTGCTAGTAGCAGGGTCCCCACTGAAGCTTTCTTT. The chain carries TRBV20-1 and TRBJ1-1, with D maybe TRBD1 (5 bases). This CDR3 contains 13 residues. Trimming left V 3 bases short and J 4 bases short, with 12 bases between. CDR1 and CDR2 (germline): DFQATT, SNEGSKA (reference sequence).

The chain joins TRBV5-1 to TRBJ1-1; 8 positions match TRBD1. CDR3 size: 15 residues. Trimming removed 5 bases from V and 1 base from J; junction bases left unmatched: 7. Germline CDR1 SGHRS, CDR2 YFSETQ. The CDR3 DNA sequence: TGCGCCAGCAGGGCAAAGACAGGGGAGAACACTGAAGCTTTCTTT. Amino acids: CASRAKTGENTEAFF.

This chain links TRBV6-6 with TRBJ1-1, with D perhaps TRBD1 (6 bases). V was clipped by 6 bases and J by 3 bases, with 23 bases between them. This CDR3 is 17 amino acids long. Germline V gene data show CDR1 as MNHNY and CDR2 as SVGAGI (reference sequence). Here the CDR3 DNA reads TGTGCCAGCAGACGACAATACTACAGGGCTTTGGACACTGAAGCTTTCTTT. This sequence encodes CASRRQYYRALDTEAFF.

This clone was seen just once. The CDR3: CASSVGGGYGYTF. The CDR3 DNA follows: TGTGCCAGCAGCGTAGGGGGAGGGTATGGCTACACCTTC. This chain connects TRBV9 to TRBJ1-2; D gene unclear. This CDR3 has 13 residues. Germline V gene sequence: CDR1 SGDLS, CDR2 YYNGEE. Between the trimmed V and J ends, which lost 0 bases and 5 bases, there was a span of 8 bases.

This clone was counted between two and nine times. The chain has TRBV7-2 and TRBJ2-6, with 7 bases matching TRBD1. In germline, CDR1 is SGHTA, CDR2 FQGNSA. The CDR3 extends over 18 amino acids. V shed 2 bases, J shed 2 bases, and the junction held 9 bases outside the gene matches. The DNA for the CDR3 is TGTGCCAGCAGCTTATGGGCGGCAGGGGGTACTGGGGCCAACGTCCTGACTTTC. It translates to CASSLWAAGGTGANVLTF.

The genes are TRBV5-1 and TRBJ1-2; D is perhaps TRBD1 (6 bases). Trimming cost V 1 base and J 4 bases, with 11 bases left between them. Germline lookup yields CDR1 SGHRS and CDR2 YFSETQ. The CDR3 covers 14 residues. The CDR3 DNA reads as TGCGCCAGCAGCTTGTTGGGGGCTGGCTATGGCTACACCTTC. Translating it yields CASSLLGAGYGYTF. The whole variable domain, remainder taken from reference TRBV5-1 and TRBJ1-2, is KAGVTQTPRYLIKTRGQQVTLSCSPISGHRSVSWYQQTPGQGLQFLFEYFSETQRNKGNFPGRFSGRQFSNSRSEMNVSTLELGDSALYLCASSLLGAGYGYTFGSGTRLTVV.

Concerning this clone itself: A read error may account for a junction end that differs from germline. The chain has TRBV2 and TRBJ2-5; TRBD2 matches 8 bases. Per germline, CDR1 SNHLY and CDR2 FYNNEI. The CDR3 has 13 amino acids. The CDR3 nucleotides read TGTGTCAGCACAACTAGCGGATTAGAGACCCAGTACTTC. Amino acids: CVSTTSGLETQYF.

The rearrangement links TRBV6-1 to TRBJ1-2, with D unresolved. This CDR3 contains 17 residues. Germline V gene data show CDR1 as MNHNS and CDR2 as SASEGT. Between the trimmed V and J ends, which lost 2 bases and 2 bases, there was a span of 18 bases. For the CDR3, the DNA is TGTGCCAGCAGTGAACACCGAGGGCCGGCACAAAACTATGGCTACACCTTC. Protein: CASSEHRGPAQNYGYTF.

Many counts were recorded for this clone. The chain links TRBV5-1 to TRBJ2-7, with D maybe TRBD1 (6 bases). From germline, CDR1 is SGHRS and CDR2 YFSETQ. This CDR3 comprises 17 residues. With 0 bases removed from V and 0 bases from J, the gap between germline ends came to 16 bases. CDR3 sequence (DNA): TGCGCCAGCAGCTTGGCCGGTCGGACAGCTTCCTCCTACGAGCAGTACTTC. It specifies CASSLAGRTASSYEQYF.

This rearrangement joins TRBV30 to TRBJ1-2; D is possibly TRBD1 (6 bases). Deletions cut 0 bases from V and 2 bases from J, with 13 bases between. The CDR3 totals 15 residues. Germline V CDR1 and CDR2: GTSNPN, SVGIG (reference sequence). CDR3 in amino acids: CAWSVIVRGNYGYTF. CDR3 bases: TGTGCCTGGAGTGTAATTGTCAGGGGAAACTATGGCTACACCTTC.

The rearrangement uses TRBV30 and TRBJ1-5; no clear D gene. Between the trimmed V and J ends, which lost 3 bases and 5 bases, there was a span of 11 bases. The CDR3 totals 13 residues. Germline lookup yields CDR1 GTSNPN and CDR2 SVGIG (reference sequence). CDR3 nucleotides: TGTGCCTGGAGCTCTGGGAGGGATCAGCCCCAGCATTTT. This encodes CAWSSGRDQPQHF.

Only one count was recorded for this clone. V and J are TRBV9 and TRBJ2-2; D might be TRBD2 (6 bases). This CDR3 spans 17 amino acids. In germline, CDR1 is SGDLS, CDR2 YYNGEE. Trimming left V 0 bases short and J 1 base short, with 13 bases between. The chain's CDR3 is CASSVVVNSGNTGELFF. The DNA of the CDR3 is TGTGCCAGCAGCGTAGTAGTTAATAGCGGGAACACCGGGGAGCTGTTTTTT.

The CDR3 sequence is CSVEEAGHGEQYF. As DNA, the CDR3 is TGCAGCGTTGAAGAAGCGGGACACGGCGAGCAGTACTTC. The chain couples TRBV29-1 to TRBJ2-7; D is perhaps TRBD2 (7 bases). The germline V gene has CDR1 SQVTM and CDR2 ANQGSEA. This CDR3 is 13 amino acids long. Trimming removed 0 bases from V and 6 bases from J, with 12 bases in between.